The clone carrying this T cell receptor beta chain was counted only a few times. Its antigen is not identified. MiXCR was run by TCRdb on the RACE reads, yielding one entry per CDR3 protein. The top ten hold roughly 27% of the sample, which has under 40,000 distinct CDR3 sequences, around a tenth seen once. Time point defined: pre-sensitization, week 0. As to treatment: therapeutic diphenylcyclopropenone sensitization with weekly scalp DPC. Extraction yielded total RNA from whole blood (unfractionated). This sample was included in a study of human T cells and chemical hapten exposure. For the study at large: Across samples, TCR yields varied, mostly owing to small differences in pooled library volumes. Study-wide results and limits: DPC sensitization produced no change in TCRs with frequency above 1 in 1000. Compared to controls, expanded TCRs made significantly more large clusters of similar CDR3s.

Germline CDR1 reads DFQATT; CDR2 reads SNEGSKA (reference sequence). V lost 1 base, J lost 3 bases, and 16 bases lay in between. CDR3 length: 15 residues. The J gene is TRBJ2-7, the V gene TRBV20-1; perhaps TRBD2 as D (6 bases). The sequencing here drew on whole blood, taken in connection with sensitization to the hapten diphenylcyclopropenone (DPC). The source of this sequence is a man aged 45 to 65 with alopecia areata. Some clones in this sample may be carry-over from other donors' samples. CDR3 region: CSARGATTSFYEQYF. The CDR3 nucleotides read TGCAGTGCTAGAGGGGCGACGACTAGTTTCTACGAGCAGTACTTC.